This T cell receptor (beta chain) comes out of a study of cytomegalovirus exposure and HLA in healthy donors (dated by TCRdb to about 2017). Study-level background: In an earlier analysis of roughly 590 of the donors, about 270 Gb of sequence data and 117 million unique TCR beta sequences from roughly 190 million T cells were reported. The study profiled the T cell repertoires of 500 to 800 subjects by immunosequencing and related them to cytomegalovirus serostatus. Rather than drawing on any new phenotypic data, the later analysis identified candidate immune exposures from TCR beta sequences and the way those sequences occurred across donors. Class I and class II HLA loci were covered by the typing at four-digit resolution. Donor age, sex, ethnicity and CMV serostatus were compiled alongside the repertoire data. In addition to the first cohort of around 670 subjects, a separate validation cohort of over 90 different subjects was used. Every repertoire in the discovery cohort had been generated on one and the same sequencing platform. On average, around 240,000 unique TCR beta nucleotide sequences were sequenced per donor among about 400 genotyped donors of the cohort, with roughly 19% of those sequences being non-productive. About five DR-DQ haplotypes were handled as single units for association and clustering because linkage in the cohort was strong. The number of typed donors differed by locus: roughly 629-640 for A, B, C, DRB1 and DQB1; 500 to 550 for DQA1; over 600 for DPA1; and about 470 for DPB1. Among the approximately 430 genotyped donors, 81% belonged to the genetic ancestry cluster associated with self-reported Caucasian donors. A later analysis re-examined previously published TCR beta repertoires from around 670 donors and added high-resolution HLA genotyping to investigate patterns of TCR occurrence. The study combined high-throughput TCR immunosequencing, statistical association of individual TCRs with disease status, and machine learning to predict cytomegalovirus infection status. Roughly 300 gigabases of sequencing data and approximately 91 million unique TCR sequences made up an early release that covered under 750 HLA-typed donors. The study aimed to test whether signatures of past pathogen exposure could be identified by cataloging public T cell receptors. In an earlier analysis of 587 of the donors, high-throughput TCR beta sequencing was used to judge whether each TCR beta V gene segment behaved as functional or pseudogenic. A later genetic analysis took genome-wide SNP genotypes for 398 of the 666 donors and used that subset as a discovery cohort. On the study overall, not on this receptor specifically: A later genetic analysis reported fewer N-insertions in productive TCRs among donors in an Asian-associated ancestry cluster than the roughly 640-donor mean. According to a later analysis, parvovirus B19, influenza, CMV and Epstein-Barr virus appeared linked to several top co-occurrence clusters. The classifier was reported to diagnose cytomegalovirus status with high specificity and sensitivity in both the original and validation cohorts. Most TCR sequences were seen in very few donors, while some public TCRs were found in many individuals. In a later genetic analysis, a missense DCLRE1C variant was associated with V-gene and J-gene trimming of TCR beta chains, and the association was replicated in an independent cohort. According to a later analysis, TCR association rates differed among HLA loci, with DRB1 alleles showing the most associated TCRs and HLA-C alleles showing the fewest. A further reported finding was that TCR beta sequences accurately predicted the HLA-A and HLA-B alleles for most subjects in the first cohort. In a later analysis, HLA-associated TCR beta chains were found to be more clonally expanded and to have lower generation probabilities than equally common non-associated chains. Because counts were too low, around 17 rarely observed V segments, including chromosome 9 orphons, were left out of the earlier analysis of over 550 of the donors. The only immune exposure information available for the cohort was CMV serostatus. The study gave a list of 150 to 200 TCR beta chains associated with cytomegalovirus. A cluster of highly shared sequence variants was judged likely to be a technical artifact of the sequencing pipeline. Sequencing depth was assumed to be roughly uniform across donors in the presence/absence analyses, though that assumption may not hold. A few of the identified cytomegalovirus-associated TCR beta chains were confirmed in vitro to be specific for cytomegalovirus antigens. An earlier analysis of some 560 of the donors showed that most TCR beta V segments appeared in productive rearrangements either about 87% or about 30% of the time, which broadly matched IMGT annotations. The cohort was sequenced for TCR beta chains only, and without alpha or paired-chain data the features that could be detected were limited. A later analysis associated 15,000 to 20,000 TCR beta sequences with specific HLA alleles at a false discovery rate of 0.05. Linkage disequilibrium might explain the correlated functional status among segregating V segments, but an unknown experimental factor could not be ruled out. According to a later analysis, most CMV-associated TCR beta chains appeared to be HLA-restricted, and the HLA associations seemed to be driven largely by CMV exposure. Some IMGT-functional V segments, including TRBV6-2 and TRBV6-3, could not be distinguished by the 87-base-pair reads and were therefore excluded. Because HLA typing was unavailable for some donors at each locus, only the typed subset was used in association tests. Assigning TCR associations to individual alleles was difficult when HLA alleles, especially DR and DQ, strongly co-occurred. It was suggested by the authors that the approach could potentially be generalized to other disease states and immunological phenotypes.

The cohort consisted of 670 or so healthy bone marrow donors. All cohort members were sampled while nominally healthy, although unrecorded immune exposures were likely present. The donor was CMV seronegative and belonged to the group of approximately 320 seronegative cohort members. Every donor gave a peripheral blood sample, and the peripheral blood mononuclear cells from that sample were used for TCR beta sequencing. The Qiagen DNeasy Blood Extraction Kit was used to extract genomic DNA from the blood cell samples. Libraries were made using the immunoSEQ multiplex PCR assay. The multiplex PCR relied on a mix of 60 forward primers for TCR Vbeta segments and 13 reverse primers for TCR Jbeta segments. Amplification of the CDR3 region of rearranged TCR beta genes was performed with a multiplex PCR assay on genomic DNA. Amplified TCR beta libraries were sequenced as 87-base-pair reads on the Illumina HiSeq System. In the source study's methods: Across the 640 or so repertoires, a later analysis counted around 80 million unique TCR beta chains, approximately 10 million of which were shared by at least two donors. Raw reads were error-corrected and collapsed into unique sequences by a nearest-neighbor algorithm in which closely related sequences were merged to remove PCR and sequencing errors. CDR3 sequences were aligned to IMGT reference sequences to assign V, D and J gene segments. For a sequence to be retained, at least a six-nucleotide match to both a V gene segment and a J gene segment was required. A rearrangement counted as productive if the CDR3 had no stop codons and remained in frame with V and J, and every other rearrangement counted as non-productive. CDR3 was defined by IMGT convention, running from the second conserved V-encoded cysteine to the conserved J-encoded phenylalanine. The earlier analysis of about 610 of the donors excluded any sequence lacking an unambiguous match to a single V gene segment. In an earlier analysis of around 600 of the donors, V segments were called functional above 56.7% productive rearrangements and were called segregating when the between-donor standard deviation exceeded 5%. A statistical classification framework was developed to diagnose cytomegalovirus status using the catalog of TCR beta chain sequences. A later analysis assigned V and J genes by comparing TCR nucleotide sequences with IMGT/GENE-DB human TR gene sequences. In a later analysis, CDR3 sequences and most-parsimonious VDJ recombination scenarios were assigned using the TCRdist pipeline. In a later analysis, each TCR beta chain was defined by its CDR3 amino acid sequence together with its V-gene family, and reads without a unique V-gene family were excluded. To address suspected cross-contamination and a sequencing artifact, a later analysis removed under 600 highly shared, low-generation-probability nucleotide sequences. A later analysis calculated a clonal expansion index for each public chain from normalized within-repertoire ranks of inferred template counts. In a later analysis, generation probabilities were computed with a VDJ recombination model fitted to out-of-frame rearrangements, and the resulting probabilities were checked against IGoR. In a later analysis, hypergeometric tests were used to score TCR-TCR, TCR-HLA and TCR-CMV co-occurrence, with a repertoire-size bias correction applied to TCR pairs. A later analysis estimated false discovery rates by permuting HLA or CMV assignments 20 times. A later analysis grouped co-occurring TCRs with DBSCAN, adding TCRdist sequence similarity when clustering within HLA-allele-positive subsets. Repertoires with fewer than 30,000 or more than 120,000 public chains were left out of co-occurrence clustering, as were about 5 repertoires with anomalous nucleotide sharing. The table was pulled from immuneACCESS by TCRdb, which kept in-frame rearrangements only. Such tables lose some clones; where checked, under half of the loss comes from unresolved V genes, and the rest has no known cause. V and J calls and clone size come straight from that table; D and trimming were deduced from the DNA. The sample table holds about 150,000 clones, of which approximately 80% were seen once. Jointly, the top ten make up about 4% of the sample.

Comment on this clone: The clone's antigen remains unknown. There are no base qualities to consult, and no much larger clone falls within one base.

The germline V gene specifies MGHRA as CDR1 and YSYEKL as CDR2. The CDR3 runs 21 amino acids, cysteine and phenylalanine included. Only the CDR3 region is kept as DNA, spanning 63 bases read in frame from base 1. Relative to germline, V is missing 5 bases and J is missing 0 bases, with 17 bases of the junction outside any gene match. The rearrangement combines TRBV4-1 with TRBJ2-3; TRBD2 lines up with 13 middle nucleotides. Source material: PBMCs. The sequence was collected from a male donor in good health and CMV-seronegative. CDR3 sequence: CASSYTSGRAPLLSSTDTQYF. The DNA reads TGCGCCAGCAGCTATACTAGCGGGAGGGCCCCTTTACTATCTAGCACAGATACGCAGTATTTT.